What follows are 17 T cell receptor beta chains derived from one specimen sequenced in a study of cytomegalovirus exposure and HLA in healthy donors. Primers included in the PCR were 60 Vbeta and 13 Jbeta primers. The method was immunoSEQ multiplex PCR; TCRdb's version includes in-frame clones alone and lacks a portion of them. The sample includes around 140,000 clones, around three quarters of them seen just once. The sequenced material came from PBMCs. The receptors derive from a man aged 35 to 55 in good health and CMV-seropositive.

This chain links TRBV6-6 with TRBJ1-1; no firm D call. Germline V gene data show CDR1 as MNHNY and CDR2 as SVGAGI (reference sequence). Between the trimmed V and J ends, which lost 0 bases and 0 bases, there was a span of 5 bases. This CDR3 contains 14 residues. The CDR3, as DNA: TGTGCCAGCAGTTACTCGAGGGTGAACACTGAAGCTTTCTTT. Translating it yields CASSYSRVNTEAFF.

V is TRBV27 and J is TRBJ2-7, with 8 bases aligning to TRBD1. CDR1 and CDR2 from the germline V gene are MNHEY and SMNVEV (reference sequence). The CDR3 has 17 amino acids. After removal of 4 bases from V and 3 bases from J, the junction contained 14 bases not matched to a gene. The CDR3 reads CASSSLPGGQDLYEQYF. The CDR3 DNA follows: TGTGCCAGCAGTTCCCTCCCCGGGGGACAGGACCTCTACGAGCAGTACTTC.

This clone has more than one count but fewer than ten. The chain combines TRBV11-3 with TRBJ2-2, with 10 bases fitting TRBD1. The length of the CDR3 is 14 residues. Germline loops: CDR1 SGHNT, CDR2 YENEEA. V dropped 5 bases and J dropped 6; count of bases not matched to a gene: 3. CDR3 protein: CASSPGQGAGELFF. The CDR3 DNA sequence: TGTGCCAGCAGCCCCGGACAGGGGGCCGGGGAGCTGTTTTTT.

The chain carries TRBV7-2 and TRBJ1-2; D is unresolved. Germline CDR1 is SGHTA and CDR2 is FQGNSA. The CDR3 is 13 amino acids. The V and J ends lost 7 bases and 4 bases respectively, with 13 bases between them. The CDR3 reads CASTSSRLYGYTF. As DNA, the CDR3 is TGTGCCAGCACCAGTTCCCGACTCTATGGCTACACCTTC. Full variable domain (rest looked up from reference TRBV7-2 and TRBJ1-2): GAGVSQSPSNKVTEKGKDVELRCDPISGHTALYWYRQSLGQGLEFLIYFQGNSAPDKSGLPSDRFSAERTGGSVSTLTIQRTQQEDSAVYLCASTSSRLYGYTFGSGTRLTVV.

The chain is built from TRBV6-6 and TRBJ1-6, with TRBD1 matching over 9 bases. The CDR3 has 14 residues. Unmatched junction bases numbered 4, after V lost 4 bases and J lost 9 bases. Germline V gene data show CDR1 as MNHNY and CDR2 as SVGAGI (reference sequence). The CDR3, as DNA: TGTGCCAGCAGTTGGACAGGGGAGGCTTCACCCCTCCACTTT. This translates into CASSWTGEASPLHF.

The chain combines TRBV19 with TRBJ2-7; maybe TRBD2 (6 bases). Looked up from germline, CDR1 is LNHDA and CDR2 is SQIVND (reference sequence). V gave up 1 base and J gave up 6 bases, with 13 bases separating them. The CDR3 totals 14 residues. CDR3 amino acids: CASSIGTGSTEQYF. The DNA of the CDR3 is TGTGCCAGTAGTATAGGAACCGGGAGTACCGAGCAGTACTTC. Complete variable domain (other parts from reference TRBV19 and TRBJ2-7): DGGITQSPKYLFRKEGQNVTLSCEQNLNHDAMYWYRQDPGQGLRLIYYSQIVNDFQKGDIAEGYSVSREKKESFPLTVTSAQKNPTAFYLCASSIGTGSTEQYFGPGTRLTVT.

The chain has TRBV5-1 and TRBJ2-3; 11 bases are shared with TRBD2. V gave up 2 bases and J gave up 1 base; unmatched junction bases: 0. CDR3 length: 15 amino acids. From germline, CDR1 is SGHRS and CDR2 YFSETQ. DNA for the CDR3: TGCGCCAGCAGCTTTAGCGGGAGGGGCACAGATACGCAGTATTTT. Residues: CASSFSGRGTDTQYF.

This chain uses TRBV2 with TRBJ2-1, with 15 bases that match TRBD2. The CDR3 loop spans 13 amino acids. J gave up 7 bases and V 10 bases, and 2 bases lay outside the gene matches. Germline lookup yields CDR1 SNHLY and CDR2 FYNNEI. CDR3 region: CATGTSGRNEQFF. CDR3 DNA sequence: TGTGCCACCGGGACTAGCGGGAGGAATGAGCAGTTCTTC.

J is TRBJ1-1 and V is TRBV2; 8 bases line up with TRBD1. CDR1 SNHLY and CDR2 FYNNEI come from the germline V gene. The V and J ends lost 6 bases and 1 base, in that order; junction bases with no gene match: 7. The CDR3 extends over 15 amino acids. The CDR3 reads CASRSTGVGNTEAFF. The CDR3 nucleotides are TGTGCCAGCAGATCGACAGGGGTCGGGAACACTGAAGCTTTCTTT.

The rearrangement uses TRBV2 and TRBJ1-4; possible D gene TRBD1, 6 bases. Trimming pared 6 bases from V and 7 bases from J, leaving 15 bases between. The CDR3 length is 14 residues. Germline V gene data show CDR1 as SNHLY and CDR2 as FYNNEI. CDR3 coding DNA: TGTGCCAGCAGGGAACAGGGAGGAGGTGAAAAACTGTTTTTT. Translated, it gives CASREQGGGEKLFF.

This sequence joins TRBV5-5 and TRBJ1-4, with TRBD1 matching 7 bases. There are 14 residues in the CDR3. The germline CDR1 and CDR2 sequences are SGHKS and YYEKEE (reference sequence). V trimming: 2 bases; J trimming: 6 bases; junction bases outside the gene matches: 4. The CDR3 coding sequence is TGTGCCAGCAGCTTCGCAGGGGGAGATGAAAAACTGTTTTTT. It is translated as CASSFAGGDEKLFF.

The V gene is TRBV27, the J gene TRBJ2-3; D not certain. Trimming took 7 bases from V and 0 from J, leaving 5 bases between them. The CDR3 contains 12 residues. CDR1 is MNHEY and CDR2 is SMNVEV in the germline V gene (reference sequence). DNA for the CDR3: TGTGCCAGCACCTCTAGCACAGATACGCAGTATTTT. The encoded protein is CASTSSTDTQYF.

The rearrangement joins TRBV4-1 to TRBJ2-2, with D possibly matching TRBD1 (5 bases). The CDR3 contains 17 residues. With 1 base removed from V and 0 bases from J, the gap between germline ends came to 12 bases. The germline CDR1 and CDR2 sequences are MGHRA and YSYEKL. For the CDR3, the DNA is TGCGCCAGCAGCCAAGCGGCGACAGCTGCGAACACCGGGGAGCTGTTTTTT. It specifies CASSQAATAANTGELFF.

This chain connects TRBV6-4 to TRBJ2-1; no firm D call. The CDR3 contains 15 residues. Germline-derived CDR1 and CDR2 are MRHNA and SNTAGT. Trimming took 3 bases from V and 8 from J, leaving 17 bases between them. CDR3: CASSELPSPVYEQFF. For the CDR3, the DNA is TGTGCCAGCAGTGAGTTGCCATCCCCGGTCTATGAGCAGTTCTTC.

For this clone: A read error may account for a junction end that differs from germline. The chain joins TRBV7-9 to TRBJ2-7, with D uncertain. The germline V gene encodes CDR1 SEHNR and CDR2 FQNEAQ (reference sequence). The CDR3 loop spans 15 amino acids. The CDR3 DNA follows: TGTTCCAGCAGCCCCCTTGGCTTAAGAGGCTACGAGCAGTACTTC. Protein sequence: CSSSPLGLRGYEQYF.

The chain carries TRBV6-1 and TRBJ2-3; weak D call: TRBD2 (6 bases). Germline CDR1 reads MNHNS; CDR2 reads SASEGT. Trimming removed 4 bases at V and 4 bases at J, with 15 bases between. The CDR3 is 15 residues long. The CDR3 DNA follows: TGTGCCAGCAGTGGGGTTTCCGGGAGCCCAGATACGCAGTATTTT. Its protein product is CASSGVSGSPDTQYF.

The chain carries TRBV7-2 and TRBJ2-7, with D possibly TRBD1 on 5 matching bases. V lost 4 bases and J 6 bases, leaving 13 bases between the germline ends. The CDR3 extends over 13 amino acids. CDR1 is SGHTA and CDR2 is FQGNSA in the germline V gene. The CDR3 loop is CASSSIRDSEQYF. CDR3 DNA: TGTGCCAGCAGCTCCATCCGAGACAGCGAGCAGTACTTC.